This T cell receptor (beta chain) was captured by sequencing in a study of Graves' ophthalmopathy and Graves' hyperthyroidism. General study results and limits: Appearing in blood as well were most expanded thyroid clonotypes above 0.001 frequency.

Other autoimmune disease, uncontrolled infection, pregnancy and lactation led to exclusion. Diagnoses were established from clinical symptoms, serum thyroxine, TRAb, thyroid ultrasound and orbital computed tomography. PBMCs had their origin in fresh peripheral blood (roughly 9.3 ml). TCR beta CDR3 regions were amplified from RNA transcripts. Second-round multiplex PCR came after a first-round RT-PCR that employed HTBI primers. TCRdb used MiXCR to reprocess the multiplex PCR reads, holding one entry per CDR3 protein. The data contain some 750,000 distinct CDR3 sequences, about 44% of them seen just once; the ten biggest clones take up 44%. The CDR3 has 13 amino acids. CDR1 MGHRA and CDR2 YSYEKL come from the germline V gene. Trimming left V 3 bases short and J 6 bases short, with 11 bases between. Worth noting for this clonotype: Antigen specificity is unknown.

The sequence came from an adult man with Graves' ophthalmopathy. The sequencing input was peripheral blood. This chain uses TRBV4-1 with TRBJ1-2; D is unresolved. The CDR3 loop is CASSHAGGDGYTF. The CDR3 nucleotides read TGCGCCAGCAGCCATGCTGGTGGGGATGGCTACACCTTC.